Detailed here is one T cell receptor beta chain. No antigen is known for it. PCR employed 60 Vbeta and 13 Jbeta primers. The data were produced by immunoSEQ multiplex PCR, yet TCRdb's version contains in-frame clones alone and is incomplete. The sample lists about 190,000 clones, roughly 81% occurring once. The data were taken from a study of cytomegalovirus exposure and HLA in healthy donors. General observations from the study: Some TCR beta chains (roughly 160 of them) were listed as cytomegalovirus-associated.

The source is a woman in her 30s in good health and CMV-seropositive. What was sequenced was PBMCs.

CDR3 protein: CASSYRQDYGYTF. The CDR3 DNA is TGTGCCAGCAGTTACCGGCAGGACTATGGCTACACCTTC. The V gene is TRBV6-5, the J gene TRBJ1-2; no firm D call. The V end was cut by 2 bases, the J end by 3 bases, with 7 bases between. The CDR3 totals 13 residues. CDR1 MNHEY and CDR2 SVGAGI come from the germline V gene.